The source of this TCR beta chain is a study of cytomegalovirus exposure and HLA in healthy donors. Germline lookup yields CDR1 SGHTA and CDR2 FQGTGA. J gave up 7 bases and V 3 bases, and 9 bases lay outside the gene matches. The CDR3 is made up of 16 amino acids. The PCR had 60 Vbeta and 13 Jbeta primers. TCRdb's copy holds only in-frame clones and misses some; the assay was immunoSEQ multiplex PCR. The table shows over 150,000 clones, with 70% to 90% occurring only once. The sequencing sample was made of PBMCs. The chain combines TRBV7-3 with TRBJ1-2, with TRBD1 matching over 12 bases. This sequence originates from a young woman in good health and CMV-seropositive. The CDR3 sequence is CASSFGGQGAESGYTF. The CDR3 DNA follows: TGTGCCAGCAGCTTTGGGGGACAGGGGGCAGAGTCTGGCTACACCTTC.